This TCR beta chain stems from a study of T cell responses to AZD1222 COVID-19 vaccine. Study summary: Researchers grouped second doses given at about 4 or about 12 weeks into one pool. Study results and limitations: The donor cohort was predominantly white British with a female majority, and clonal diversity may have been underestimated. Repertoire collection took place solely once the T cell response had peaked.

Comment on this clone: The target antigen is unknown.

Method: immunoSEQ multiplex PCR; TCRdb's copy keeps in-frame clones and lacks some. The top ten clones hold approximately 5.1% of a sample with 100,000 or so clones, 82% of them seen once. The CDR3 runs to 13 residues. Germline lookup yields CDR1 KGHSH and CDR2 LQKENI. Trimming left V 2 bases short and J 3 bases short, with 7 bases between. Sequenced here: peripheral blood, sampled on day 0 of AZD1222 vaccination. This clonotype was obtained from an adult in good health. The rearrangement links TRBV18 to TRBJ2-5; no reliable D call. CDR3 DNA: TGTGCCAGCTCACCAGCATCGGAAGAGACCCAGTACTTC. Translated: CASSPASEETQYF.